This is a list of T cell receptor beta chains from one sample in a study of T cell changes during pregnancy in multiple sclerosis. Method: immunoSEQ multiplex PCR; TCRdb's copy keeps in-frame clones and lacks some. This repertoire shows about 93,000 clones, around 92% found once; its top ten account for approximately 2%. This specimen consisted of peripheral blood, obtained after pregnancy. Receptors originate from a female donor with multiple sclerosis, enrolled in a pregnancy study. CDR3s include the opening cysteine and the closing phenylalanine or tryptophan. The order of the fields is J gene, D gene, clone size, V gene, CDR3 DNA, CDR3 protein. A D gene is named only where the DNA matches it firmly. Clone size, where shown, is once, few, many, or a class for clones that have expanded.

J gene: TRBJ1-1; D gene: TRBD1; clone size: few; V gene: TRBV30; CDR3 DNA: TGTGCCTGGAGTCCCGGGACAGGGAACACTGAAGCTTTCTTT; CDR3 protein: CAWSPGTGNTEAFF
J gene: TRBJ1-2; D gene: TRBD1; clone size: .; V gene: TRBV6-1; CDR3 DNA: TGTGCCAGCAGCTACACGGGACAGACTAACTATGGCTACACCTTC; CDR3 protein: CASSYTGQTNYGYTF
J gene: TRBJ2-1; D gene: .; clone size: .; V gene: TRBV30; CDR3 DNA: TGTGCCTGGAGTGAGCTAGCGTCGAGCTCCTACAATGAGCAGTTCTTC; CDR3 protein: CAWSELASSSYNEQFF
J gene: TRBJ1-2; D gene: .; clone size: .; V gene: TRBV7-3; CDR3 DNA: TGTGCCAGCAGCTTGGACAGTAAGAGCTATGGCTACACCTTC; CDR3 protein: CASSLDSKSYGYTF
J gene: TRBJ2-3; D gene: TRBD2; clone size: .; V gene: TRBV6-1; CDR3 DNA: TGTGCCAGCAGTGAAGCACCCAGCGGGGACACAGATACGCAGTATTTT; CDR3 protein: CASSEAPSGDTDTQYF
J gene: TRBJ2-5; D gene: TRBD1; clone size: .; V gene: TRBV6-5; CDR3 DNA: TGTGCCAGCAGTCCCGGGACAGGGGGTTGGGAGACCCAGTACTTC; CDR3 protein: CASSPGTGGWETQYF
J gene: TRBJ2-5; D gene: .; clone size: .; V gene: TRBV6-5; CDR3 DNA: TGTGCCAGCAGTTACGCACAGGGAAAGGGAGAGACCCAGTACTTC; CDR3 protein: CASSYAQGKGETQYF
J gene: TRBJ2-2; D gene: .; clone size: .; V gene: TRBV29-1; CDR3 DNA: TGCAGCGTTGACAGGTCCGCGAACACCGGGGAGCTGTTTTTT; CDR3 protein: CSVDRSANTGELFF
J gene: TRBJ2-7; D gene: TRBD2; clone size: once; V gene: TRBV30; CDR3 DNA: TGTGCCTGGAGTGTAATGAACGGACTAGCGGGTTCCTACGAGCAGTACTTC; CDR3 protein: CAWSVMNGLAGSYEQYF
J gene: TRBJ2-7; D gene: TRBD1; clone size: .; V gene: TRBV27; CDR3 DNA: TGTGCCAGCAGTTTCGACAGGGGTTCCGAGCAGTACTTC; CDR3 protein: CASSFDRGSEQYF
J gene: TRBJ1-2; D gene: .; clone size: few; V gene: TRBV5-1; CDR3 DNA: TGCGCCAGCAGATTTGGGGAGTCCTATGGCTACACCTTC; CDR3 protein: CASRFGESYGYTF
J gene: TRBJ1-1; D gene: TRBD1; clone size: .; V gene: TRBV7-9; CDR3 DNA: TGTGCCAGCAGCTTTGACAGGGTTCTGATAGCTGAAGCTTTCTTT; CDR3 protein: CASSFDRVLIAEAFF
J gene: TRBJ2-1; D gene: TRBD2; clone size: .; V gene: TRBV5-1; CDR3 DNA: TGCGCCAGCAGGGCCGGGACTAGCGGGGGGAAGAACTCCTACAATGAGCAGTTCTTC; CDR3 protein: CASRAGTSGGKNSYNEQFF
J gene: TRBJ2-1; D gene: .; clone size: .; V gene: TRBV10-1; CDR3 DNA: TGCGCCAGCAGTGACCCTATACTAGGTGTCGATGAGCAGTTCTTC; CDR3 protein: CASSDPILGVDEQFF
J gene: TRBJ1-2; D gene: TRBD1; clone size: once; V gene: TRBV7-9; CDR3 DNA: TGTGCCAGCAGCTCGACAGGGTCGGGCTATGGCTACACCTTC; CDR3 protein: CASSSTGSGYGYTF
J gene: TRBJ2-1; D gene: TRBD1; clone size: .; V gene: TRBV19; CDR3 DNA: TGTGCCAGCACCCCGGGACAGGGGCACAATGAGCAGTTCTTC; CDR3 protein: CASTPGQGHNEQFF
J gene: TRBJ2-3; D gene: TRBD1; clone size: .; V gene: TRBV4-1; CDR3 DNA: TGCGCCAGCAGCCAAACAACCGGGACAGGGGACACAGATACGCAGTATTTT; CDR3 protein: CASSQTTGTGDTDTQYF
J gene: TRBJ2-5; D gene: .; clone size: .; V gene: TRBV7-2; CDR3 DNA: TGTGCCAGCAGCTTAAGCCCCGGGGAGACCCAGTACTTC; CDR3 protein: CASSLSPGETQYF
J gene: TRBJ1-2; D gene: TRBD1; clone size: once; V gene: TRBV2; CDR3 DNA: TGTGCCAGCAGCATCGACAGGGGCTATGGCTACACCTTC; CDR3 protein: CASSIDRGYGYTF
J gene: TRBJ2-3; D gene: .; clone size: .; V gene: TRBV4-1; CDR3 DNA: TGCGCCAGCAGCCAAGATGGATCGGGGACGCAGTATTTT; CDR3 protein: CASSQDGSGTQYF
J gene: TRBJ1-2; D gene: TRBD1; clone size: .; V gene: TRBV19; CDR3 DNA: TGTGCCAGTAGTGAGACCGGGACAGGGGGTGACTATGGCTACACCTTC; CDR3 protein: CASSETGTGGDYGYTF
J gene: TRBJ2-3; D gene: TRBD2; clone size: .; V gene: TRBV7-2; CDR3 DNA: TGTGCCAGCAGCTCCAGACTAGCGGGGGGAACAGATACGCAGTATTTT; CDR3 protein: CASSSRLAGGTDTQYF
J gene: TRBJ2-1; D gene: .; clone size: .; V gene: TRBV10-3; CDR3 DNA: TGTGCCGTCGGGACGGACAGCTTCGGGGAGCAGTTCTTC; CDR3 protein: CAVGTDSFGEQFF
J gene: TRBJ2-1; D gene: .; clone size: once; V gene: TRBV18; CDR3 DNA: TGTGCCAGCTCAGCACCGGGACTGGGTTCCAATGAGCAGTTCTTC; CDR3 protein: CASSAPGLGSNEQFF
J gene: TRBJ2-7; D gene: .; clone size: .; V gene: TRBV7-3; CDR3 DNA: TGTGCCAGCAGCTTAGAGGGAGACCCCTCCGAGCAGTACTTC; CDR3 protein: CASSLEGDPSEQYF
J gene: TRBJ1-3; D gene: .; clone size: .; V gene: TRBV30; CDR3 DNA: TGTGCCTGGAGTGTGGTCGGTCTCTCTGGAAACACCATATATTTT; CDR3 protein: CAWSVVGLSGNTIYF
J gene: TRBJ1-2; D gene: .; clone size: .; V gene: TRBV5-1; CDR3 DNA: TGCGCCAGCAGCTTAGGACAGTATGGCTACACCTTC; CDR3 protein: CASSLGQYGYTF
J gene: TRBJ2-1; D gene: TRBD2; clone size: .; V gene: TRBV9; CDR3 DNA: TGTGCCAGCAGCGTAGACCCGGGACTAGTTTACAATGAGCAGTTCTTC; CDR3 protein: CASSVDPGLVYNEQFF
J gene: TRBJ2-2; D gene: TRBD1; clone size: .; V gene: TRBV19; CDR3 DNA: TGTGCCAGTAGTATTTCCCTGGGACAGGTGAACACCGGGGAGCTGTTTTTT; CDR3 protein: CASSISLGQVNTGELFF
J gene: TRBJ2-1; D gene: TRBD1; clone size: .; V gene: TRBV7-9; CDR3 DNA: TGTGCCAGCAGCCCCCATAGCGGGACAGGGGGACGAAATGAGCAGTTCTTC; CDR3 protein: CASSPHSGTGGRNEQFF
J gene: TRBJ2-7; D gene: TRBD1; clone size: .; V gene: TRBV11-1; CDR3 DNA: TGTGCCAGCAGCTCTACAGGGGGTTCTTCGAAATACGAGCAGTACTTC; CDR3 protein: CASSSTGGSSKYEQYF
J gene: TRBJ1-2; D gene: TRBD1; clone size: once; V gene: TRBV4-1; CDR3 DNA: TGCGCCAGCAGCCAATACGAGGGGGCGGAGGCTGGCTACACCTTC; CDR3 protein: CASSQYEGAEAGYTF
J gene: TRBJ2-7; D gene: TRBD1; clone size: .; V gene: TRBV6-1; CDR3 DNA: TGTGCCAGCAGTGCCCCGACCGGGACAGGGGGCGCGGGCGAGCAGTACTTC; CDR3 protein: CASSAPTGTGGAGEQYF
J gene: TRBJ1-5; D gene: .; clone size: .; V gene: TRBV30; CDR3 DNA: TGTGCCTGGGGACAGACCCGCAATCAGCCCCAGCATTTT; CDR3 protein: CAWGQTRNQPQHF
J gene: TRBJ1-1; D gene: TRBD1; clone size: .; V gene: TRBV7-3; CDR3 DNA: TGTGCCAGCAGCTTATCTGGACAGGGAACTGAAGCTTTCTTT; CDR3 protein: CASSLSGQGTEAFF
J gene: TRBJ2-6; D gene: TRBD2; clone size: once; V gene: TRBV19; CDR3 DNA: TGTGCCAGTGTTCGGACTAGCGGTGGGGGTGGGGCCAACGTCCTGACTTTC; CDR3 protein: CASVRTSGGGGANVLTF
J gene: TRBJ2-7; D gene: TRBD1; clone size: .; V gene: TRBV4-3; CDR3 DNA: TGCGCCAGCAGCCACGCCGGGACAGGGGCCTACGAGCAGTACTTC; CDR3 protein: CASSHAGTGAYEQYF
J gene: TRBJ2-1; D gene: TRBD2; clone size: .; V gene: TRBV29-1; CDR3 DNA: TGCAGCGTTGGGACTAGCGGCTGGGATGAGCAGTTCTTC; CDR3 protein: CSVGTSGWDEQFF
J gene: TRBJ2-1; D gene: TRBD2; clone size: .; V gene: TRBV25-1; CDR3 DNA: TGTGCCAGCAGCAAAGCGGGAGCGTATTCCACTGAGCAGTTCTTC; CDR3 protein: CASSKAGAYSTEQFF
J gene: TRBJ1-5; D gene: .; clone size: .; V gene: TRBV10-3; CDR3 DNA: TGTGCCATCAGTGAGGGGGGGGGTTTCGGTCAGCCCCAGCATTTT; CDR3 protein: CAISEGGGFGQPQHF
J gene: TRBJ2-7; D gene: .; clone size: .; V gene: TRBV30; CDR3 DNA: TGTGCCTGGAGCCCCCCCCACAGGGCCGAGCAGTACTTC; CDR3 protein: CAWSPPHRAEQYF
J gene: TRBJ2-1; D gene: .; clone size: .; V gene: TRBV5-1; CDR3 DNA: TGCGCCAGCAGCTTGGGAGCGTATGAGCAGTTCTTC; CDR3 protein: CASSLGAYEQFF
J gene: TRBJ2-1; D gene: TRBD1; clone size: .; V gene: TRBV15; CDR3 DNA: TGTGCCACCAGCCCAGGACAGGAGAGTTACAATGAGCAGTTCTTC; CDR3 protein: CATSPGQESYNEQFF
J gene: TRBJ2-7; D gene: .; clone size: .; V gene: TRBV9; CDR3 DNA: TGTGCCAGCAGCGCCGACAGGTTTCCCTACGAGCAGTACTTC; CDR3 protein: CASSADRFPYEQYF
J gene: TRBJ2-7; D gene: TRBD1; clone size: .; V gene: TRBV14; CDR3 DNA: TGTGCCAGCAGCCAAGATAGGCTTGGGGACAGGACTTCCTACGAGCAGTACTTC; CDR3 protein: CASSQDRLGDRTSYEQYF
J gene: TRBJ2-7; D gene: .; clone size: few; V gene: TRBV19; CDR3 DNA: TGTGCCAGTAGTATAAGGAAGCAGGGCGGCGAGCAGTACTTC; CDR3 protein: CASSIRKQGGEQYF
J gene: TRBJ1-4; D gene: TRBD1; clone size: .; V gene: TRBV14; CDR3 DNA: TGTGCCAGCAGCCAAGATTCGGCAGGGGGCTCTGAAAAACTGTTTTTT; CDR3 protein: CASSQDSAGGSEKLFF
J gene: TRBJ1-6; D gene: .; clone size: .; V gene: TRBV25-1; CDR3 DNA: TGTGCCAGCAGCGCCTCCGTAGGGGGCTCCTATAATTCACCCCTCCACTTT; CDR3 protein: CASSASVGGSYNSPLHF
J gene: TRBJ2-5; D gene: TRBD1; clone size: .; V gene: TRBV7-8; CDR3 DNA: TGTGCCAGCAGCTTAGGTTTGACAGGGGGCCAAGAGACCCAGTACTTC; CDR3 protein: CASSLGLTGGQETQYF
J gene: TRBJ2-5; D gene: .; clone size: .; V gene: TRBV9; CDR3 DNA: TGTGCCAGCAGCGTGGGAGGTTGGGAGACCCAGTACTTC; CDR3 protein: CASSVGGWETQYF
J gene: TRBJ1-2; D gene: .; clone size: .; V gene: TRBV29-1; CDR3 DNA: TGCAGCGTTATGCGGGGGGCGCGGGTCTATGGCTACACCTTC; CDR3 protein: CSVMRGARVYGYTF
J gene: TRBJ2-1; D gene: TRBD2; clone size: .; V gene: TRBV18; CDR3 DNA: TGTGCCAGCTCTCCCCAATTACTAGCGGGAGGGGTTTATGAGCAGTTCTTC; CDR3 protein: CASSPQLLAGGVYEQFF
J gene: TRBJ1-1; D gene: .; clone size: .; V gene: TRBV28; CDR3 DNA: TGTGCCAGCAGTTTACCCAGGGCGTGGTTTTTCTTT; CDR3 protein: CASSLPRAWFFF
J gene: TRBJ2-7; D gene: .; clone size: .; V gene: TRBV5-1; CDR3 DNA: TGCGCCAGCAGCTTGATAGGGGATTCCTACGAGCAGTACTTC; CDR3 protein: CASSLIGDSYEQYF
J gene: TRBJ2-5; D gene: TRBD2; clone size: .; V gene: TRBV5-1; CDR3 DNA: TGCGCCAGCAGCTTGACAGCGGGGGGGGAGGAGACCCAGTACTTC; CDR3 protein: CASSLTAGGEETQYF
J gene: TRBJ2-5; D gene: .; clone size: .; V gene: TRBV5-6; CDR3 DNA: TGTGCCAGCAACCGGGCCTACGGGGGAGGCGAGACCCAGTACTTC; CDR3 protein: CASNRAYGGGETQYF
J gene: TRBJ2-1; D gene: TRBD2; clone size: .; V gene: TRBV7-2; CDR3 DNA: TGTGCCAGCAGCTTAGCGTTCGGGAGACTAGCGGACAATGAGCAGTTCTTC; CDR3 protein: CASSLAFGRLADNEQFF
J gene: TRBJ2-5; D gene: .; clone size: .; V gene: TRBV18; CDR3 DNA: TGTGCCAGCTCTTCGGGACACCTAGAGACCCAGTACTTC; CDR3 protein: CASSSGHLETQYF
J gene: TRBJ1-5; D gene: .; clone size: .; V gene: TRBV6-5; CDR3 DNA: TGTGCCAGCAGTTTGGGGGGGCATGGCAATCAGCCCCAGCATTTT; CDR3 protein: CASSLGGHGNQPQHF
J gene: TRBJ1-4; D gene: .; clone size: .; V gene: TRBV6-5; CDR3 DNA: TGTGCCACCTCGTACAGGGCAACTAATGAAAAACTGTTTTTT; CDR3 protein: CATSYRATNEKLFF